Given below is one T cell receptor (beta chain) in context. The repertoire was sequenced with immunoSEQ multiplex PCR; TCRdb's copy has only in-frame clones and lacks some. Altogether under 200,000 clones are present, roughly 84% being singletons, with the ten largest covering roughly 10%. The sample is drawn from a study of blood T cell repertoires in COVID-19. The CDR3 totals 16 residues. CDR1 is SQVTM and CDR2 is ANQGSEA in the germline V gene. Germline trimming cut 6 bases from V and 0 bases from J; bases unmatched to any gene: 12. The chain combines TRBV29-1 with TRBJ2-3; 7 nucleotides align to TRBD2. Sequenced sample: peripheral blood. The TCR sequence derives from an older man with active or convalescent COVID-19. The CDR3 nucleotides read TGCAGCGTGCCGGGGGGAGGTTCCCTTAGCACAGATACGCAGTATTTT. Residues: CSVPGGGSLSTDTQYF.